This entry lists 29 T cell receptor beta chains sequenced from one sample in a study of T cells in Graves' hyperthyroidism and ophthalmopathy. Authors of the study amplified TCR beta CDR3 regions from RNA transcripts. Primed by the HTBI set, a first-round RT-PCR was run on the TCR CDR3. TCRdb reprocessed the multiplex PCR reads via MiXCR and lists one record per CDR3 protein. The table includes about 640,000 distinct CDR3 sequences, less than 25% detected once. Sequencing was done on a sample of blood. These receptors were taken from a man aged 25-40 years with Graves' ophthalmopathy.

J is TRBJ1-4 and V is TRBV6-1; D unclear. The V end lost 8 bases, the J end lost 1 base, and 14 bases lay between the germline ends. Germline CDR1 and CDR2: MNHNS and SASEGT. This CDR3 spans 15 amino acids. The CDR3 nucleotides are TGTGCCAGCTCTTTCGGACGCGGAACTAATGAAAAACTGTTTTTT. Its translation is CASSFGRGTNEKLFF.

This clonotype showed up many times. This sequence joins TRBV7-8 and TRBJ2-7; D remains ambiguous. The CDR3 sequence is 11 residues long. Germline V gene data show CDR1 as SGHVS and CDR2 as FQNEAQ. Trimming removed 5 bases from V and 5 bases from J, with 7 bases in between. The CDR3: CASSQVDEQYF. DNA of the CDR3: TGTGCCAGCAGCCAAGTAGACGAGCAGTACTTC.

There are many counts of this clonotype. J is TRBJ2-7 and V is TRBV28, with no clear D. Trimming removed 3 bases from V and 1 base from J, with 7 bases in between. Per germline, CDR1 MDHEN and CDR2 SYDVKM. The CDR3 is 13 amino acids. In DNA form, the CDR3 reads TGTGCCAGCAGTTTCGGTTATTCCTACGAGCAGTACTTC. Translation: CASSFGYSYEQYF.

The DNA of the CDR3 is TGTGCCAGCAGCCCGCGACTAGCGGGAGGGCCGACTGGGGCCAACGTCCTGACTTTC. Its translation is CASSPRLAGGPTGANVLTF. This chain uses TRBV11-2 with TRBJ2-6, with TRBD2 matching 14 bases. Per germline, CDR1 SGHAT and CDR2 FQNNGV. The CDR3 covers 19 residues. The junction had 8 bases not matched to a gene; V was cut back by 5 bases and J by 2 bases.

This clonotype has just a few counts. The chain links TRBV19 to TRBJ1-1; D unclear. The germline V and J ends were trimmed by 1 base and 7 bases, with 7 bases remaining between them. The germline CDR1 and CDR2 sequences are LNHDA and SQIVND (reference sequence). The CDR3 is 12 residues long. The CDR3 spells CASSIGMDEAFF. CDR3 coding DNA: TGTGCCAGTAGTATAGGAATGGATGAAGCTTTCTTT.

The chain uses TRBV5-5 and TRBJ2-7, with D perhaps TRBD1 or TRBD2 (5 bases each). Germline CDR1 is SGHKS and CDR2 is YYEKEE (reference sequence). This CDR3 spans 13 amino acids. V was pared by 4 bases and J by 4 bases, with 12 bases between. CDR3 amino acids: CASSRDRLYEQYF. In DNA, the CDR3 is TGTGCCAGCAGCCGCGACAGACTATACGAGCAGTACTTC.

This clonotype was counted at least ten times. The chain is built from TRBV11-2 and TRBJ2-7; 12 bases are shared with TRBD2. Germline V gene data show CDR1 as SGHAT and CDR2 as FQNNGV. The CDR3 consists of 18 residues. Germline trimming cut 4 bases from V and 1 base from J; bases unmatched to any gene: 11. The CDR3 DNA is TGTGCCAGCAGCTCCAGTGGGACTAGCGGGTTACCGTCCTACGAGCAGTACTTC. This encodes CASSSSGTSGLPSYEQYF.

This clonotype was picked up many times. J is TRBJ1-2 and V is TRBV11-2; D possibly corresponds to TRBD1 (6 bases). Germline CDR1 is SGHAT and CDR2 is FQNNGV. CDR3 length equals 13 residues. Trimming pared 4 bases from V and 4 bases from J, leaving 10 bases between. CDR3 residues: CASSSGQVYGYTF. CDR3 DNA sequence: TGTGCCAGCAGCTCGGGACAAGTCTATGGCTACACCTTC.

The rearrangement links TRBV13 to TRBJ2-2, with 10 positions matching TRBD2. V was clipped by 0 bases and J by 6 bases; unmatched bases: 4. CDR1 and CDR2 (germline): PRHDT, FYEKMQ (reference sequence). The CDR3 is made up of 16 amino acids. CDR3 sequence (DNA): TGTGCCAGCAGCTTAGGGCTAGCGGGAGACCCCGGGGAGCTGTTTTTT. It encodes CASSLGLAGDPGELFF.

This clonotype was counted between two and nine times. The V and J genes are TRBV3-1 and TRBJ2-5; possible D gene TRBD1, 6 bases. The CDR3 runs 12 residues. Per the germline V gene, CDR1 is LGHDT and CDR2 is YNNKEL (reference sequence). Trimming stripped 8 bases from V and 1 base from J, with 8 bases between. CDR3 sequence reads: CASRDTQETQYF. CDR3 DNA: TGTGCCAGCCGGGACACCCAAGAGACCCAGTACTTC.

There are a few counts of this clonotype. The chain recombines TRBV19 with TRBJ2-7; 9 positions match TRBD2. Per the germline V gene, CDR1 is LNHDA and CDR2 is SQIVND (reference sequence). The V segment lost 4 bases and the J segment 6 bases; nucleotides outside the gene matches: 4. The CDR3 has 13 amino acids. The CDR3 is CASSSGRAGEQYF. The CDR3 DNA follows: TGTGCCAGTAGTAGCGGGAGGGCCGGCGAGCAGTACTTC.

The CDR3 protein is CASSLRGGWEQYF. CDR3 nucleotide sequence: TGTGCCAGCAGTTTACGAGGGGGTTGGGAGCAGTACTTC. The J gene is TRBJ2-7, the V gene TRBV28, with D perhaps TRBD1 (6 bases). The CDR3 is 13 residues long. V lost 2 bases and J 7 bases, leaving 12 bases between the germline ends. Germline values: CDR1 MDHEN, CDR2 SYDVKM.

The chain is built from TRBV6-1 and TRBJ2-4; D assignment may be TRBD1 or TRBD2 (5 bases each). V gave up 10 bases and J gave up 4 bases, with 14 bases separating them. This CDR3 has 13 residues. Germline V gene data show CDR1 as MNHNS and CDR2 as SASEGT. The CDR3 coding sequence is TGTGCCACCACGGCCAGGGAGAAAAACATTCAGTACTTC. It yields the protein CATTAREKNIQYF.

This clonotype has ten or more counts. The CDR3 DNA follows: TGTGCCACCTCCCGGACAGGGACCAACACTGAAGCTTTCTTT. Residues: CATSRTGTNTEAFF. The chain employs TRBV6-4 and TRBJ1-1; TRBD1 agrees at 8 bases. V was pared by 10 bases and J by 2 bases, with 9 bases of the junction left unmatched. Germline CDR1 MRHNA, CDR2 SNTAGT. There are 14 residues in the CDR3.

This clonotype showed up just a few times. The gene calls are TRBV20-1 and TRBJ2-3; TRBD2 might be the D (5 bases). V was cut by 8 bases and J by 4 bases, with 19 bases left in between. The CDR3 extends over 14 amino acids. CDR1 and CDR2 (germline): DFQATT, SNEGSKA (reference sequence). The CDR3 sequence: CSLYPKRASDTQYF. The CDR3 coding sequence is TGCAGTCTTTACCCTAAGAGGGCCTCAGATACGCAGTATTTT.

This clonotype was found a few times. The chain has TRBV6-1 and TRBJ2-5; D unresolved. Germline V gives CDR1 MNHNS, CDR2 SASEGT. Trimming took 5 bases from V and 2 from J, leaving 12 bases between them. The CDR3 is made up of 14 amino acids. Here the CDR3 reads CASSTPKAQETQYF. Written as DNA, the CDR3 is TGTGCCAGCAGTACCCCGAAAGCTCAAGAGACCCAGTACTTC.

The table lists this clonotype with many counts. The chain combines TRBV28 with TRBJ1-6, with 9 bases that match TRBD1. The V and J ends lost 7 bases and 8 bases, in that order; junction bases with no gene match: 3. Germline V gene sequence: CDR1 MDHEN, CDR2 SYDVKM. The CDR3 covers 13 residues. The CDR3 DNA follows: TGTGCCAGCATCGGGACAGGGCATTCACCCCTCCACTTT. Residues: CASIGTGHSPLHF.

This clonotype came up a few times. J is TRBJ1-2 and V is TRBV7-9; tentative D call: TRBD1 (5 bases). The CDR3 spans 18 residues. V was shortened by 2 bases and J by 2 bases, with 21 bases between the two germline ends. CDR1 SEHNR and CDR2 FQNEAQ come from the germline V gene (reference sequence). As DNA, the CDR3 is TGTGCCAGCAGCTTAAGACAGCTCGACAAGGGAAAAAACTATGGCTACACCTTC. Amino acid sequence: CASSLRQLDKGKNYGYTF.

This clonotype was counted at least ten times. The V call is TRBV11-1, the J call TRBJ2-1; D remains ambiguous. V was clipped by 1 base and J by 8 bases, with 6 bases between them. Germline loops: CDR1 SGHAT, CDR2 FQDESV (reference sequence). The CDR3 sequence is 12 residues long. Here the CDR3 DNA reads TGTGCCAGCAGCTTAGATAGACATGAGCAGTTCTTC. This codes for CASSLDRHEQFF.

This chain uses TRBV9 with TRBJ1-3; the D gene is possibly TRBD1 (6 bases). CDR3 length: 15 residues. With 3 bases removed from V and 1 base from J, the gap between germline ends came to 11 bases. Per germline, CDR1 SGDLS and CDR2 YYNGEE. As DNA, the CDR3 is TGTGCCAGCAGCGCCGCTACAGGGTCTGGAAACACCATATATTTT. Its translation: CASSAATGSGNTIYF.

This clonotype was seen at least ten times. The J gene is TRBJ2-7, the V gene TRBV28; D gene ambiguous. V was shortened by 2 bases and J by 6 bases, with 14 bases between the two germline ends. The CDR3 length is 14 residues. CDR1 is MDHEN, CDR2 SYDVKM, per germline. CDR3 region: CASSLQATGFEQYF. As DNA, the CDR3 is TGTGCCAGCAGTTTACAGGCTACGGGCTTCGAGCAGTACTTC.

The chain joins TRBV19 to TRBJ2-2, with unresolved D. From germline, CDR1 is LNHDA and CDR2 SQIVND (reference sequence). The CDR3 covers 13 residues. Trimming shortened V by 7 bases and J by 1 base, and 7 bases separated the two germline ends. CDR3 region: CASIYKNTGELFF. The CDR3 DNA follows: TGTGCCAGTATTTACAAGAACACCGGGGAGCTGTTTTTT.

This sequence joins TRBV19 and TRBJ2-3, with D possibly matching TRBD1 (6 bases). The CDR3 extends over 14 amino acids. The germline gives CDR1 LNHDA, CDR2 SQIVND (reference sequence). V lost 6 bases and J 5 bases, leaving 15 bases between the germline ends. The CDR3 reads CASRSQGREDTQYF. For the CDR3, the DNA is TGTGCCAGTAGGTCCCAGGGGCGAGAAGATACGCAGTATTTT.

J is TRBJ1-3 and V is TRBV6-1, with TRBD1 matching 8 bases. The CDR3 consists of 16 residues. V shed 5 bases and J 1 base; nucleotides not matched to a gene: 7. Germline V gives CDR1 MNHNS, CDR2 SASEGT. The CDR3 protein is CASSPGQGMSGNTIYF. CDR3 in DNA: TGTGCCAGCAGTCCAGGACAGGGCATGTCTGGAAACACCATATATTTT.

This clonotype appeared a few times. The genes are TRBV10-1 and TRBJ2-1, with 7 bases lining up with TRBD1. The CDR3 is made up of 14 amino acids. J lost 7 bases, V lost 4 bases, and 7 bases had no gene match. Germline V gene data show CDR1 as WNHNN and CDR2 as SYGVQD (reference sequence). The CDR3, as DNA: TGCGCCAGCAGTGTCACGCAACAGGGGAATGAGCAGTTCTTC. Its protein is CASSVTQQGNEQFF.

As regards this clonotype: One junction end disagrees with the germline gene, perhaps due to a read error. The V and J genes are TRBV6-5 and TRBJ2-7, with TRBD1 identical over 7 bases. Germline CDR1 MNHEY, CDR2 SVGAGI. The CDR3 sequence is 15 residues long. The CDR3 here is CASNYPQGPSYEQYF. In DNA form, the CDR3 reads TGTGCCAGCAATTACCCACAGGGGCCCTCCTACGAGCAGTACTTC.

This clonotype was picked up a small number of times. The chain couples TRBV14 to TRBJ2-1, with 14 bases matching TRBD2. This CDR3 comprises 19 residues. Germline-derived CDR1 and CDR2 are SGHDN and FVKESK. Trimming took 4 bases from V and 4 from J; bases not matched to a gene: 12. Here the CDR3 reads CASSPLSGLAGVSYNEQFF. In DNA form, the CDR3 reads TGTGCCAGCAGCCCCCTTTCGGGACTAGCGGGAGTCTCTTACAATGAGCAGTTCTTC.

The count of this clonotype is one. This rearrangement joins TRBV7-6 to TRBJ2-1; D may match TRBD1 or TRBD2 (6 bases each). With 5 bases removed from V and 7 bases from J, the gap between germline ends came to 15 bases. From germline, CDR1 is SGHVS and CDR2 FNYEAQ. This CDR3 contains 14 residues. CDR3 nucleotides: TGTGCCAGCAGCCTCCTCGGGGGCCGAAATGAGCAGTTCTTC. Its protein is CASSLLGGRNEQFF.

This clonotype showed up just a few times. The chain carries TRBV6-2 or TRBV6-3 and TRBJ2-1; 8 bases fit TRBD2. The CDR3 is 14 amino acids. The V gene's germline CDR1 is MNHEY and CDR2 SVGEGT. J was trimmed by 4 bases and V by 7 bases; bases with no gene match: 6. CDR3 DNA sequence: TGTGCCAGCATGGGGGTAGCGGGATACAATGAGCAGTTCTTC. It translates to CASMGVAGYNEQFF.